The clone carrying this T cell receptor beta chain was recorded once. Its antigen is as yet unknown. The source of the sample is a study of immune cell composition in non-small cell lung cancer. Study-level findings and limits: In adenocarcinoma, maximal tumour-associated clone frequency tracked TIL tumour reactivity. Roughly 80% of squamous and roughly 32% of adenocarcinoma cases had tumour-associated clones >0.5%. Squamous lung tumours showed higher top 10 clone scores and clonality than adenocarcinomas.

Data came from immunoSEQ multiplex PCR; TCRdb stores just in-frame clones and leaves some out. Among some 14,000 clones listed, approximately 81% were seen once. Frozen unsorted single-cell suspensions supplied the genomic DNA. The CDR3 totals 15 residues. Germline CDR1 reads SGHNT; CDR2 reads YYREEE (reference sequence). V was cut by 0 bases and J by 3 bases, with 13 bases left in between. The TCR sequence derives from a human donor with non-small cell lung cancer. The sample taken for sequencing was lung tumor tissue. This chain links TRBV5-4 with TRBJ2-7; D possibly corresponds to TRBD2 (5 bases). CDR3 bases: TGTGCCAGCAGCTTGGCGGGAAGGGATAACTACGAGCAGTACTTC. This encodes CASSLAGRDNYEQYF.